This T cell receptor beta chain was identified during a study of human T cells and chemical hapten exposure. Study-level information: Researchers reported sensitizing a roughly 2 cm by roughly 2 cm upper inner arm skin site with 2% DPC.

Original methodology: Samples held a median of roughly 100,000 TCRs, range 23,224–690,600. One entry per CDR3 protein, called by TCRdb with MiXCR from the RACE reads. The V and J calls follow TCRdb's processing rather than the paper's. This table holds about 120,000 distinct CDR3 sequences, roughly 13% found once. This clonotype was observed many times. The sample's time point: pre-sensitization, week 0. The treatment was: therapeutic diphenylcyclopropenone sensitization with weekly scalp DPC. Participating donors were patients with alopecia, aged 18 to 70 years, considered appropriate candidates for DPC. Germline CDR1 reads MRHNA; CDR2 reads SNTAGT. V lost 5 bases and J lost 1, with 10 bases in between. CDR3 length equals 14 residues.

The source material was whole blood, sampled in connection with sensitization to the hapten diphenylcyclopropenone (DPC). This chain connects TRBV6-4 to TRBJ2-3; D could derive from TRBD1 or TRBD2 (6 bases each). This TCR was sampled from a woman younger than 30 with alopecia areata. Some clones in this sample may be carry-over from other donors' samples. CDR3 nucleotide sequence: TGTGCCAGCAGTCCGGGGGCACGCACAGATACGCAGTATTTT. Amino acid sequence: CASSPGARTDTQYF.